The 14 T cell receptor beta chains below come from one sample, sequenced in a study of response to subunit inactivated influenza vaccine. MiXCR was run by TCRdb on the RT-PCR reads, yielding one entry per CDR3 protein. The table records 800,000 or so distinct CDR3 sequences, roughly 20% of them present only once. The sequences come from PBMCs from blood, collected 4 to 6 days after vaccination. These receptors were obtained from a man aged 45-65 years who received an inactivated influenza vaccine.

This sequence joins TRBV7-9 and TRBJ2-5, with D possibly being TRBD1 or TRBD2 (5 bases each). Looked up from germline, CDR1 is SEHNR and CDR2 is FQNEAQ (reference sequence). Trimming cost V 5 bases and J 4 bases, with 14 bases left between them. The CDR3 extends over 14 amino acids. The CDR3 sequence: CASSPPGTVETQYF. CDR3 coding DNA: TGTGCCAGCAGCCCCCCCGGGACGGTAGAGACCCAGTACTTC.

The chain recombines TRBV29-1 with TRBJ2-4; D might be TRBD1 (6 bases). CDR3 size: 13 residues. Per the germline V gene, CDR1 is SQVTM and CDR2 is ANQGSEA. V gave up 6 bases and J gave up 8 bases, with 17 bases separating them. CDR3 bases: TGCAGCGTACTAGGACAGACTGTGGACATTCAGTACTTC. It translates to CSVLGQTVDIQYF.

This clonotype was observed a handful of times. V gene TRBV7-9 combines with J gene TRBJ2-1; D could derive from TRBD1 or TRBD2 (5 bases each). The CDR3 covers 16 residues. Germline V CDR1 and CDR2: SEHNR, FQNEAQ (reference sequence). V was clipped by 4 bases and J by 4 bases, with 17 bases between them. The CDR3 bases are TGTGCCAGCAGCTCCGGGACGCGGAGACAGTACAATGAGCAGTTCTTC. Translated: CASSSGTRRQYNEQFF.

This chain connects TRBV6-5 to TRBJ2-3; TRBD1 is a possible D gene (5 bases). Germline V gives CDR1 MNHEY, CDR2 SVGAGI. This CDR3 is built from 13 residues. Trimming shortened V by 1 base and J by 4 bases, and 6 bases separated the two germline ends. The CDR3 DNA reads as TGTGCCAGCAGTTACTGGGGCGCAGATACGCAGTATTTT. It encodes CASSYWGADTQYF.

V is TRBV20-1 and J is TRBJ2-6, with D perhaps TRBD1 or TRBD2 (5 bases each). Germline values: CDR1 DFQATT, CDR2 SNEGSKA (reference sequence). V shed 6 bases and J shed 4 bases, with 16 bases lying between them. This CDR3 is 15 amino acids long. CDR3 coding DNA: TGCAGTGCGAGGGCTACAGGAAGGGGGGCCAACGTCCTGACTTTC. Translating gives CSARATGRGANVLTF.

The chain links TRBV14 to TRBJ2-2; D is undetermined. CDR1 SGHDN and CDR2 FVKESK come from the germline V gene. V lost 2 bases, J lost 3 bases, and 4 bases lay in between. The CDR3 is 13 residues long. The CDR3 sequence is CASSQQHTGELFF. CDR3 nucleotides: TGTGCCAGCAGCCAACAGCACACCGGGGAGCTGTTTTTT.

V gene TRBV5-1 combines with J gene TRBJ2-6, with a possible D match to TRBD1 (6 bases). The V and J ends lost 4 bases and 0 bases respectively, with 17 bases between them. The CDR3 is 18 residues long. Germline V lookup: CDR1 SGHRS, CDR2 YFSETQ. The CDR3 loop is CASSPTGTYTSGANVLTF. In nucleotides, the CDR3 is TGCGCCAGCAGCCCTACAGGGACCTATACCTCTGGGGCCAACGTCCTGACTTTC.

The rearrangement uses TRBV9 and TRBJ1-5; no clear D gene. CDR1 and CDR2 from the germline V gene are SGDLS and YYNGEE. The CDR3 is made up of 14 amino acids. Between the trimmed V and J ends, which lost 0 bases and 3 bases, there was a span of 7 bases. The CDR3 reads CASSVGTDNQPQHF. The DNA of the CDR3 is TGTGCCAGCAGCGTAGGGACGGACAATCAGCCCCAGCATTTT.

The chain uses TRBV9 and TRBJ2-1; 9 bases map to TRBD2. The germline V gene encodes CDR1 SGDLS and CDR2 YYNGEE. The CDR3 length is 16 residues. J was trimmed by 8 bases and V by 0 bases; bases with no gene match: 9. The CDR3 region is CASSVGSAGGPYEQFF. The CDR3 DNA reads as TGTGCCAGCAGCGTAGGAAGTGCGGGAGGGCCCTATGAGCAGTTCTTC. Supplemented by reference TRBV9 and TRBJ2-1, the full variable domain reads DSGVTQTPKHLITATGQRVTLRCSPRSGDLSVYWYQQSLDQGLQFLIQYYNGEERAKGNILERFSAQQFPDLHSELNLSSLELGDSALYFCASSVGSAGGPYEQFFGPGTRLTVL.

The V call is TRBV11-2, the J call TRBJ2-5; no definite D call. Germline CDR1 SGHAT, CDR2 FQNNGV. Between the trimmed V and J ends, which lost 7 bases and 1 base, there was a span of 16 bases. The CDR3 contains 15 residues. CDR3 in amino acids: CASTNEAGPQETQYF. DNA for the CDR3: TGTGCCAGCACCAACGAGGCCGGTCCCCAAGAGACCCAGTACTTC.

The genes are TRBV21-1 and TRBJ2-1; the table's D call of TRBD1 was not tested on the DNA. TRBV21-1 corresponds to a pseudogene. This CDR3 comprises 13 residues. The CDR3 is CASSSTGSQEQFF. The DNA of the CDR3 is TGTGCCAGCAGCTCCACAGGGTCACAGGAGCAGTTCTTC.

This clonotype was detected only a few times. The V call is TRBV6-5, the J call TRBJ2-7; D gene ambiguous. This CDR3 contains 14 residues. The germline gives CDR1 MNHEY, CDR2 SVGAGI. The ends were cut back, 3 bases at V and 4 bases at J, with 13 bases in the middle. DNA for the CDR3: TGTGCCAGCAGTTATCAATTAGTGGGTTACGAGCAGTACTTC. Translation gives CASSYQLVGYEQYF.

A few counts support this clonotype. The CDR3 here is CASSQRTGAITPITYEQYF. CDR3 bases: TGTGCCAGCAGCCAGAGGACAGGGGCGATTACGCCTATAACCTACGAGCAGTACTTC. The rearrangement links TRBV7-7 to TRBJ2-7, with 9 bases lining up with TRBD1. The CDR3 spans 19 residues. With V trimmed by 5 bases and J by 2 bases, 19 bases remained unmatched. CDR1 SSHAT and CDR2 FNYEAQ come from the germline V gene (reference sequence).

The table lists this clonotype with a few counts. This chain connects TRBV12-3 or TRBV12-4 to TRBJ2-2; no reliable D call. Between the trimmed V and J ends, which lost 6 bases and 7 bases, there was a span of 6 bases. CDR3 length equals 11 residues. The CDR3 DNA is TGTGCCAGCAGCATAATCGGGGAGCTGTTTTTT. Translating gives CASSIIGELFF.